The clone carrying this T cell receptor beta chain came up many times. Its antigen is as yet unknown. This specimen belongs to a study of read filtering for tumor transcriptome and immune sequencing. About the study: By R-ISS, stages I, II and III held approximately 8, 17 and 7 patients. Whole-study results and caveats: Even smaller IR-seq throughput identified most shared clonotypes.

From germline, CDR1 is LGHDT and CDR2 YNNKEL (reference sequence). With 1 base removed from V and 3 bases from J, the gap between germline ends came to 9 bases. The CDR3 runs 14 residues. Molecular barcoded adaptors covering alpha/delta and beta/gamma chains were used on approximately 400 ng RNA. TCRdb reprocessed the reads with MiXCR, giving one entry per CDR3 protein. Altogether nearly 60,000 distinct CDR3 sequences are present, 9% to 15% being singletons, with the ten largest covering about a sixth. This receptor was taken from a donor at least 40 years old with multiple myeloma. The rearrangement uses TRBV3-1 and TRBJ1-2; TRBD1 is a possible D gene (5 bases). Material: a population of CD138-negative cells sorted from bone marrow. CDR3 nucleotide sequence: TGTGCCAGCAGCCAAGGGGGGGGAGACTATGGCTACACCTTC. It codes for CASSQGGGDYGYTF.